This TCR beta chain was found in a study of beta chain features in type 1 diabetes. Overall study findings and caveats: People with Type 1 diabetes carried modestly yet significantly shorter TCRB CDR3s in all four CD4+ subsets. At VDJ recombination sites, type 1 diabetes patients had fewer insertions and more deleted nucleotides.

Concerning this clone itself: What it binds is not known.

All of the isolated RNA was reverse transcribed, so expressed TCRB transcripts were sequenced. Some 3.6 million reads was the average for naive, central memory and regulatory T cell samples. Measured with immunoSEQ multiplex PCR; TCRdb has only the in-frame clones, and not every one. Counted here are under 300,000 clones, around 15% occurring once; the ten biggest clones make up approximately 0.086%. The CDR3 is 14 residues long. Per the germline V gene, CDR1 is GTSNPN and CDR2 is SVGIG (reference sequence). The ends lost 3 bases at V and 6 bases at J; junction bases unmatched: 7. Input material: naive CD4+ T cells from blood. The receptor was isolated from a man aged 25 to 40 with type 1 diabetes. The V call is TRBV30, the J call TRBJ2-1, with TRBD1 matching over 8 bases. The CDR3 spells CAWRLQGAVNEQFF. CDR3 bases: TGTGCCTGGAGATTGCAGGGGGCAGTCAATGAGCAGTTCTTC.